The source of this T cell receptor (beta chain) is a study of blood T cell repertoires in COVID-19. This clone has only a few counts. Per the germline V gene, CDR1 is MNHNS and CDR2 is SASEGT. V lost 3 bases, J lost 0 bases, and 5 bases stayed unmatched. The CDR3 length is 17 residues. Only in-frame clones appear in the TCRdb table, and some are missing; sequencing was by immunoSEQ multiplex PCR. Among approximately 98,000 clones listed, approximately 83% were seen once. The receptor was isolated from a woman in her 70s with acute or convalescent COVID-19. Material for sequencing was peripheral blood. The chain employs TRBV6-1 and TRBJ1-1; 12 nucleotides agree with TRBD1. CDR3 amino acids: CASSDRDRGRMNTEAFF. The CDR3 region has the DNA TGTGCCAGCAGTGACCGGGACAGGGGGCGCATGAACACTGAAGCTTTCTTT.